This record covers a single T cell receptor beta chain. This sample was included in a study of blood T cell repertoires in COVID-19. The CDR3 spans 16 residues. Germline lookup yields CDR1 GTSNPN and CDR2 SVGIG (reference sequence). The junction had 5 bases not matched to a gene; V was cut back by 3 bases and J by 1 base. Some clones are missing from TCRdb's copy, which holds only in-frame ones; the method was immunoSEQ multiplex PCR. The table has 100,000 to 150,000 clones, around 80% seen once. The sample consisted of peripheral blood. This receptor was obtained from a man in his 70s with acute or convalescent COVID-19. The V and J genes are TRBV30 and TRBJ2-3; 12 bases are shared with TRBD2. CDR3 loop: CAWRLAGGVGTDTQYF. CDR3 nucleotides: TGTGCCTGGAGACTAGCGGGGGGCGTGGGCACAGATACGCAGTATTTT.